Following are 25 T cell receptor beta chains from one sample sequenced in a study of regulatory T cells in long-lasting Graves disease. Time point indicated: persistent/refractory GD, antithyroid drugs over 5 years with positive TRAb. There was RNA extracted from PBMCs, and the TCR library was made from it. Arm-PCR with iRepertoire HTBI primers amplified the CDR3 regions for these TCR beta libraries. Via MiXCR, TCRdb re-called the multiplex PCR reads, giving one row per CDR3 protein. The sample records 350,000 to 500,000 distinct CDR3 sequences, under 25% being singletons. This specimen consisted of peripheral blood mononuclear cells (PBMCs), obtained when the disease was refractory, from a patient treated with antithyroid drugs. These receptor sequences come from a female donor with Graves disease.

This chain joins TRBV4-1 and TRBJ2-5, with unresolved D. Germline V lookup: CDR1 MGHRA, CDR2 YSYEKL. This CDR3 has 14 amino acids. The V and J ends lost 0 bases and 1 base respectively, with 6 bases between them. The chain's CDR3 is CASSQDLSQETQYF. The CDR3 DNA follows: TGCGCCAGCAGCCAAGATCTTAGCCAAGAGACCCAGTACTTC.

The V and J genes are TRBV6-1 and TRBJ2-1; D uncertain. The germline CDR1 and CDR2 sequences are MNHNS and SASEGT. Trimming cost V 8 bases and J 4 bases, with 12 bases left between them. The length of the CDR3 is 13 residues. The CDR3, as DNA: TGTGCCAGCGGCAAGACAAATTACAATGAGCAGTTCTTC. This sequence encodes CASGKTNYNEQFF.

This clonotype was seen at least ten times. The chain's CDR3 is CASSQRGSYYGYTF. The CDR3 coding sequence is TGTGCCAGCAGCCAACGAGGGAGTTACTATGGCTACACCTTC. V usage is TRBV3-1 and J usage is TRBJ1-2; D unclear. The length of the CDR3 is 14 residues. The V and J ends lost 2 bases and 3 bases respectively, with 10 bases between them. Germline CDR1 LGHDT, CDR2 YNNKEL (reference sequence).

The chain is built from TRBV19 and TRBJ1-2; TRBD1 is a possible D gene (6 bases). The CDR3 length is 16 residues. Germline CDR1 and CDR2: LNHDA and SQIVND (reference sequence). V lost 7 bases and J 1 base, leaving 19 bases between the germline ends. CDR3 residues: CASTEGKGVNNYGYTF. The CDR3, as DNA: TGTGCCAGTACGGAGGGGAAGGGGGTAAATAACTATGGCTACACCTTC.

This chain joins TRBV10-2 and TRBJ2-5; D is unresolved. Germline V gene data show CDR1 as WSHSY and CDR2 as SAAADI. This CDR3 contains 14 residues. V lost 0 bases, J lost 5 bases, and 10 bases lay in between. This CDR3 reads CASSESSYGETQYF. Written as DNA, the CDR3 is TGCGCCAGCAGTGAGTCGAGCTACGGGGAGACCCAGTACTTC.

This clonotype was observed a handful of times. CDR3 loop: CASGRGQGQETQYF. Written as DNA, the CDR3 is TGCGCCAGCGGCCGCGGACAGGGGCAAGAGACCCAGTACTTC. V and J are TRBV10-2 and TRBJ2-5; TRBD1 agrees at 9 bases. This CDR3 has 14 amino acids. Germline CDR1 WSHSY, CDR2 SAAADI. J gave up 2 bases and V 8 bases, and 6 bases lay outside the gene matches.

This chain connects TRBV15 to TRBJ2-7, with 7 bases fitting TRBD2. The V and J ends lost 6 bases and 0 bases, in that order; junction bases with no gene match: 11. The CDR3 runs 16 residues. CDR1 is LNHNV, CDR2 YYDKDF, per germline (reference sequence). CDR3 nucleotides: TGTGCCACCAGGTTCTTAGCGGGTACCTCCTCCTACGAGCAGTACTTC. It yields the protein CATRFLAGTSSYEQYF.

J is TRBJ1-2 and V is TRBV5-1, with D perhaps TRBD1 (5 bases). CDR1 and CDR2 from the germline V gene are SGHRS and YFSETQ. The V and J ends lost 2 bases and 2 bases respectively, with 13 bases between them. The CDR3 covers 15 residues. The CDR3 bases are TGCGCCAGCAGCTTCACGGGGGGGAACAACTATGGCTACACCTTC. Its translation: CASSFTGGNNYGYTF.

Concerning this clonotype itself: This sequence may be a read error, since a much larger clone differs from it by one base. This chain links TRBV2 with TRBJ2-6; TRBD1 aligns across 7 bases. The CDR3 consists of 16 residues. CDR1 SNHLY and CDR2 FYNNEI come from the germline V gene. CDR3 sequence reads: CASSVERGRGANVLAF. CDR3 nucleotide sequence: TGTGCCAGCAGTGTGGAAAGGGGGCGTGGGGCCAACGTCCTGGCTTTC.

The V gene is TRBV7-3, the J gene TRBJ2-1; maybe TRBD2 (6 bases). The CDR3 spans 18 residues. Trimming removed 1 base from V and 5 bases from J, with 21 bases in between. Germline loops: CDR1 SGHTA, CDR2 FQGTGA. CDR3 in DNA: TGTGCCAGCAGCTTAAAAGGACGGGCTAGCGAGAGCGACAATGAGCAGTTCTTC. It yields the protein CASSLKGRASESDNEQFF. The full variable domain, with the rest looked up from reference TRBV7-3 and TRBJ2-1, is GAGVSQTPSNKVTEKGKYVELRCDPISGHTALYWYRQSLGQGPEFLIYFQGTGAADDSGLPNDRFFAVRPEGSVSTLKIQRTERGDSAVYLCASSLKGRASESDNEQFFGPGTRLTVL.

Remarks on this clonotype: This may arise from a read error, as a much more abundant clone is one base away. The chain uses TRBV7-3 and TRBJ1-2; 8 bases line up with TRBD1. CDR3 size: 13 residues. Germline-derived CDR1 and CDR2 are SGHTA and FQGTGA. J was trimmed by 2 bases and V by 6 bases; bases with no gene match: 2. The CDR3 DNA follows: TGTGCCAGCAGTTGGACAGGGAACTATGGCTACACCTTC. Protein sequence: CASSWTGNYGYTF.

This clonotype has ten or more counts. This chain uses TRBV30 with TRBJ1-3, with D unclear. The germline V gene has CDR1 GTSNPN and CDR2 SVGIG (reference sequence). Trimming pared 1 base from V and 2 bases from J, leaving 9 bases between. The CDR3 has 14 residues. CDR3 coding DNA: TGTGCCTGGAGTGCTGATGCTGCTGGAAACACCATATATTTT. Its protein is CAWSADAAGNTIYF. The full variable domain, in which reference TRBV30 and TRBJ1-3 provide the parts outside the CDR3, is SQTIHQWPATLVQPVGSPLSLECTVEGTSNPNLYWYRQAAGRGLQLLFYSVGIGQISSEVPQNLSASRPQDRQFILSSKKLLLSDSGFYLCAWSADAAGNTIYFGEGSWLTVV.

This clonotype was seen a few times. The chain employs TRBV10-3 and TRBJ1-6; D perhaps matches TRBD1 (6 bases). Trimming stripped 2 bases from V and 9 bases from J, with 11 bases between. Germline V gives CDR1 ENHRY, CDR2 SYGVKD. This CDR3 region has 14 residues. CDR3 region: CAISEALGASPLHF. The DNA for the CDR3 is TGTGCCATCAGTGAGGCCTTGGGGGCTTCACCCCTCCACTTT.

Worth noting for this clonotype: A much larger clone lies a single base off, so this may be a read error. The chain has TRBV5-5 and TRBJ2-7; perhaps TRBD2 as D (5 bases). Trimming stripped 4 bases from V and 3 bases from J, with 14 bases between. CDR3 length: 14 residues. The germline CDR1 and CDR2 sequences are SGHKS and YYEKEE (reference sequence). The CDR3 bases are TGTGCCAGCAGCCCAAGGACTGAGGACTACGAGCAGTACTTC. This sequence encodes CASSPRTEDYEQYF.

A note on this clonotype: A much larger clone differs by one base, so this may be a read error. V is TRBV20-1 and J is TRBJ2-1; D is unresolved. The CDR3 runs 13 residues. The germline V gene encodes CDR1 DFQATT and CDR2 SNEGSKA (reference sequence). V was clipped by 6 bases and J by 10 bases, with 19 bases between them. CDR3 loop: CSAPPDVAYEQFF. Written as DNA, the CDR3 is TGCAGTGCCCCCCCCGACGTCGCCTACGAGCAGTTCTTC.

As to this clonotype: This likely traces to a read error, being one base from a far larger clone. V and J are TRBV6-5 and TRBJ1-1; a possible D gene is TRBD1 (6 bases). CDR1 is MNHEY, CDR2 SVGAGI, per germline. This CDR3 has 13 amino acids. The CDR3 is CASGYSGDTEAFF. The DNA for the CDR3 is TGTGCCAGCGGTTACTCAGGGGACACTGAAGCTTTCTTT.

This clonotype occurred a few times. This chain links TRBV13 with TRBJ2-2, with 10 positions matching TRBD2. Looked up from germline, CDR1 is PRHDT and CDR2 is FYEKMQ (reference sequence). This CDR3 region has 16 residues. V was pared by 5 bases and J by 6 bases, with 9 bases of the junction left unmatched. The CDR3 DNA reads as TGTGCCAGCAGCACGTCTAGCGGGAGTCTGGCCGGGGAGCTGTTTTTT. Translation gives CASSTSSGSLAGELFF.

Here the CDR3 reads CASSQYPQGSETQYF. The CDR3 nucleotides are TGTGCCAGCAGCCAGTACCCGCAGGGGTCAGAGACCCAGTACTTC. The gene calls are TRBV3-1 and TRBJ2-5; D might be TRBD1 (6 bases). The CDR3 totals 15 residues. Germline V gene data show CDR1 as LGHDT and CDR2 as YNNKEL (reference sequence). The V and J ends lost 3 bases and 4 bases respectively, with 15 bases between them.

Notes on this clonotype: A much larger clone lies a single base off, so this may be a read error. This rearrangement joins TRBV7-2 to TRBJ2-7; D might be TRBD2 (5 bases). Trimming took off 1 base at V and 3 bases at J, with 7 bases between the two ends. Germline V lookup: CDR1 SGHTA, CDR2 FQGNSA. CDR3 size: 13 residues. For the CDR3, the DNA is TGTGCCAGCAGCTTAGAGCGGCACTACGAGCAGTACTTC. This gives the protein CASSLERHYEQYF.

This clonotype has only one observation. This rearrangement joins TRBV12-3 or TRBV12-4 to TRBJ2-1; 7 nucleotides match TRBD2. CDR3 length: 12 amino acids. V was pared by 11 bases and J by 4 bases, with 5 bases of the junction left unmatched. CDR3 protein: CASQREYNEQFF. CDR3 in DNA: TGTGCCTCCCAGCGGGAATACAATGAGCAGTTCTTC.

This clonotype was counted many times. The chain combines TRBV20-1 with TRBJ1-5; D perhaps matches TRBD1 (6 bases). V lost 5 bases and J 4 bases, leaving 12 bases between the germline ends. This CDR3 has 13 amino acids. Germline V lookup: CDR1 DFQATT, CDR2 SNEGSKA (reference sequence). CDR3 loop: CSASDSGNQPQHF. The CDR3 bases are TGCAGTGCTTCGGACAGCGGTAATCAGCCCCAGCATTTT.

The table lists this clonotype with a few counts. V usage is TRBV5-8 and J usage is TRBJ2-5; 7 bases fit TRBD1. CDR1 SGHTS and CDR2 YDEGEE come from the germline V gene. The V and J ends lost 0 bases and 1 base, in that order; junction bases with no gene match: 3. This CDR3 has 15 amino acids. Here the CDR3 reads CASSLGPGGQETQYF. The CDR3 nucleotides are TGTGCCAGCAGCTTGGGGCCAGGGGGCCAAGAGACCCAGTACTTC.

This clonotype was recorded many times. The chain couples TRBV3-1 to TRBJ1-1; D possibly corresponds to TRBD1 (6 bases). Looked up from germline, CDR1 is LGHDT and CDR2 is YNNKEL (reference sequence). The CDR3 length is 14 residues. Between the trimmed V and J ends, which lost 0 bases and 4 bases, there was a span of 9 bases. The CDR3 bases are TGTGCCAGCAGCCAAGAACAGGGATCCACTGAAGCTTTCTTT. Encoded protein: CASSQEQGSTEAFF.

This clonotype was picked up many times. The rearrangement links TRBV11-1 to TRBJ1-1, with D maybe TRBD1 (5 bases). Trimming cost V 6 bases and J 2 bases, with 13 bases left between them. Per the germline V gene, CDR1 is SGHAT and CDR2 is FQDESV (reference sequence). The CDR3 has 14 residues. This chain's CDR3 is CASRVAGINTEAFF. Written as DNA, the CDR3 is TGTGCCAGCAGAGTTGCAGGGATCAACACTGAAGCTTTCTTT.

The sample holds many counts of this clonotype. This chain links TRBV19 with TRBJ2-2; unclear D gene. Trimming took off 3 bases at V and 10 bases at J, with 15 bases between the two ends. This CDR3 is built from 14 residues. Germline-derived CDR1 and CDR2 are LNHDA and SQIVND (reference sequence). The CDR3 reads CASSITERYTELFF. CDR3 DNA sequence: TGTGCCAGTAGTATTACGGAACGGTACACGGAGCTGTTTTTT. Using reference TRBV19 and TRBJ2-2 for the parts outside the CDR3, the full variable domain is DGGITQSPKYLFRKEGQNVTLSCEQNLNHDAMYWYRQDPGQGLRLIYYSQIVNDFQKGDIAEGYSVSREKKESFPLTVTSAQKNPTAFYLCASSITERYTELFFGEGSRLTVL.